This T cell receptor (beta chain) is drawn from a study of T cell responses to AZD1222 COVID-19 vaccine. Unmatched junction bases numbered 9, after V lost 0 bases and J lost 0 bases. Germline loops: CDR1 SGHRS, CDR2 YFSETQ. The CDR3 is made up of 18 amino acids. Regarding this clone: Its antigen is unidentified.

Generated by immunoSEQ multiplex PCR, the TCRdb table keeps only in-frame clones and is missing some. The data show about 110,000 clones, with about 80% seen just once and around 9.9% held by the top ten. Whole-study findings and limits: Clonal diversity was possibly underestimated, and the donors were mostly white British, with more females. Distributed over spike, vaccine-associated CD4 TCRs predominated at 160-218 and 743-854. Reports indicate that nearly half of spike-specific TCRs are directed at unmutated variant regions.

V and J are TRBV5-1 and TRBJ2-1; 7 bases are shared with TRBD1. Here the sequenced sample was peripheral blood, taken on day 0 of AZD1222 vaccination. This clonotype was obtained from an adult in good health. The CDR3 region is CASSLEGTASSSYNEQFF. The CDR3 DNA reads as TGCGCCAGCAGCTTGGAAGGGACAGCCTCGAGCTCCTACAATGAGCAGTTCTTC.